One and the same sample provided the 5 T cell receptor beta chains below, sequenced in a study of blood T cell repertoires in COVID-19. Profiling relied on immunoSEQ multiplex PCR, and the TCRdb table lists in-frame clones only, not all of them. This sample has some 140,000 clones, with roughly 84% found just once. The sample taken for sequencing was PBMCs or T cells enriched from blood (not recorded which). Receptors were obtained from a man aged 35-49 years with acute COVID-19.

This clone was picked up one time. The chain links TRBV4-3 to TRBJ2-1; 8 positions match TRBD1. Germline CDR1 and CDR2: LGHNA and YSLEER. This CDR3 comprises 18 residues. Trimming at V came to 1 base and at J to 4 bases, leaving 12 bases not matched to a gene. The CDR3: CASSQVSGQGMGYNEQFF. CDR3 DNA sequence: TGCGCCAGCAGCCAAGTATCTGGACAGGGAATGGGGTACAATGAGCAGTTCTTC.

This sequence joins TRBV30 and TRBJ2-5; D possibly corresponds to TRBD2 (6 bases). In germline, CDR1 is GTSNPN, CDR2 SVGIG (reference sequence). The V and J ends lost 5 bases and 6 bases respectively, with 22 bases between them. The CDR3 covers 15 residues. As DNA, the CDR3 is TGTGCCTGGGCCTGGGGGGATGGGGGTGGCCAGACCCAGTACTTC. Translation gives CAWAWGDGGGQTQYF.

This clone has just a few counts. The chain is built from TRBV3-1 (or the pseudogene TRBV3-2) and TRBJ2-1, with 12 bases fitting TRBD2. Germline lookup yields CDR1 LGHDT and CDR2 YNNKEL (reference sequence). Germline trimming cut 1 base from V and 11 bases from J; bases unmatched to any gene: 6. The CDR3 contains 15 residues. CDR3 nucleotide sequence: TGTGCCAGCAGCCAAGCCGGACTAGCGGGGCAGAAGCAGTTCTTC. This encodes CASSQAGLAGQKQFF.

This chain connects TRBV18 to TRBJ2-7; maybe TRBD2 (6 bases). The CDR3 spans 19 residues. Germline assignment: CDR1 KGHSH and CDR2 LQKENI. V lost 2 bases and J 2 bases, leaving 25 bases between the germline ends. CDR3 sequence (DNA): TGTGCCAGCTCACCAGTGGCAGACCCGTTCGGCGGGACGACCTACGAGCAGTACTTC. This gives the protein CASSPVADPFGGTTYEQYF. The full variable domain, its missing parts supplied by reference TRBV18 and TRBJ2-7, is NAGVMQNPRHLVRRRGQEARLRCSPMKGHSHVYWYRQLPEEGLKFMVYLQKENIIDESGMPKERFSAEFPKEGPSILRIQQVVRGDSAAYFCASSPVADPFGGTTYEQYFGPGTRLTVT.

The V and J genes are TRBV29-1 and TRBJ2-3; tentatively, D is TRBD1 (6 bases). The CDR3 runs to 16 residues. Trimming stripped 1 base from V and 2 bases from J, with 16 bases between. Germline V gives CDR1 SQVTM, CDR2 ANQGSEA. CDR3 DNA: TGCAGCGTTGAAGGGGGCCAGGGGCGGTCCACAGATACGCAGTATTTT. It translates to CSVEGGQGRSTDTQYF.